Listed below are T cell receptor beta chains from one sample, sequenced in a study of T cell responses to AZD1222 COVID-19 vaccine. Some clones are missing from TCRdb's copy, which holds only in-frame ones; the method was immunoSEQ multiplex PCR. Among about 120,000 clones, roughly nine tenths were seen once, and the ten largest hold around 1.5%. This specimen was peripheral blood, taken 28 days after the second AZD1222 dose. These TCRs come from an adult who received the AZD1222 COVID-19 vaccine. Both conserved end residues are part of each CDR3. Each record gives: CDR3 length, D gene, V gene, clone size, J gene, CDR3 DNA, CDR3 protein. D genes are given only for firm matches. For some rows the clone size is stated as once, few or many, or as a class when expanded; others skip it.

length: 15
D: TRBD2
V: TRBV28
size: NA
J: TRBJ2-7
DNA: TGTGCCAGCAGGTTGAGGACTAGCAGATCCTACGAGCAGTACTTC
CDR3: CASRLRTSRSYEQYF

length: 15
D: NA
V: TRBV5-4
size: NA
J: TRBJ2-7
DNA: TGTGCCAGCAGCCCGGACCTCACAGTCCCGTCCGAGCAGTACTTC
CDR3: CASSPDLTVPSEQYF

length: 15
D: NA
V: TRBV27
size: NA
J: TRBJ2-5
DNA: TGTGCCAGCACAACCCACAGCGGCGGAAGGGAGACCCAGTACTTC
CDR3: CASTTHSGGRETQYF

length: 17
D: NA
V: TRBV7-9
size: NA
J: TRBJ2-7
DNA: TGTGCCAGCAGCTTAAGGGGAGGACAGGTCGCGCCCTACGAGCAGTACTTC
CDR3: CASSLRGGQVAPYEQYF

length: 15
D: NA
V: TRBV4-1
size: NA
J: TRBJ2-7
DNA: TGCGCCAGCAGCCAATCTGCCCATACGGGAGTCGAGCAGTACTTC
CDR3: CASSQSAHTGVEQYF

length: 14
D: NA
V: TRBV9
size: NA
J: TRBJ1-4
DNA: TGTGCCAGCAGCCCCCGGGGGGACCCAGAAAAACTGTTTTTT
CDR3: CASSPRGDPEKLFF

length: 14
D: NA
V: TRBV2
size: once
J: TRBJ1-2
DNA: TGTGCCAGCAGTGATTCCCGACAGCCCTATGGCTACACCTTC
CDR3: CASSDSRQPYGYTF

length: 16
D: NA
V: TRBV2
size: NA
J: TRBJ1-6
DNA: TGTGCCAGCAGTGAAGTTGGGAGGGGTGATAATTCACCCCTCCACTTT
CDR3: CASSEVGRGDNSPLHF

length: 12
D: NA
V: TRBV9
size: NA
J: TRBJ2-1
DNA: TGTGCCAGCAGCGTAGGGGCCAATGAGCAGTTCTTC
CDR3: CASSVGANEQFF

length: 19
D: TRBD1
V: TRBV7-3
size: NA
J: TRBJ1-5
DNA: TGTGCCAGCAGCCCAGACAGGGGGCGCGAGAAGAACAGCAATCAGCCCCAGCATTTT
CDR3: CASSPDRGREKNSNQPQHF

length: 12
D: NA
V: TRBV19
size: NA
J: TRBJ2-5
DNA: TGTGCCAGTAGTTACGAACAAGAGACCCAGTACTTC
CDR3: CASSYEQETQYF